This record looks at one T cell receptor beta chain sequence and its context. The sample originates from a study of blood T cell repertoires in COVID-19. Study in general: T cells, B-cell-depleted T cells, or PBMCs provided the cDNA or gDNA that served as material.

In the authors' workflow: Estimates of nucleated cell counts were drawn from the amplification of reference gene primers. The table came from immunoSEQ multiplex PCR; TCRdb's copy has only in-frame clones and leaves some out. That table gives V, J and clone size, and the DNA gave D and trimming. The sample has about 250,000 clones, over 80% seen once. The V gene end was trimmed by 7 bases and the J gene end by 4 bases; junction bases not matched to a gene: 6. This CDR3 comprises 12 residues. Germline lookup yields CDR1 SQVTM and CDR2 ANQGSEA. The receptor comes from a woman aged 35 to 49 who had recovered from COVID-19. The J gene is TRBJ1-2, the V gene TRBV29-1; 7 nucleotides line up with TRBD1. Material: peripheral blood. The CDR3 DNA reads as TGCAGCGCCTCCGGGACAGCCTATGGCTACACCTTC. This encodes CSASGTAYGYTF.